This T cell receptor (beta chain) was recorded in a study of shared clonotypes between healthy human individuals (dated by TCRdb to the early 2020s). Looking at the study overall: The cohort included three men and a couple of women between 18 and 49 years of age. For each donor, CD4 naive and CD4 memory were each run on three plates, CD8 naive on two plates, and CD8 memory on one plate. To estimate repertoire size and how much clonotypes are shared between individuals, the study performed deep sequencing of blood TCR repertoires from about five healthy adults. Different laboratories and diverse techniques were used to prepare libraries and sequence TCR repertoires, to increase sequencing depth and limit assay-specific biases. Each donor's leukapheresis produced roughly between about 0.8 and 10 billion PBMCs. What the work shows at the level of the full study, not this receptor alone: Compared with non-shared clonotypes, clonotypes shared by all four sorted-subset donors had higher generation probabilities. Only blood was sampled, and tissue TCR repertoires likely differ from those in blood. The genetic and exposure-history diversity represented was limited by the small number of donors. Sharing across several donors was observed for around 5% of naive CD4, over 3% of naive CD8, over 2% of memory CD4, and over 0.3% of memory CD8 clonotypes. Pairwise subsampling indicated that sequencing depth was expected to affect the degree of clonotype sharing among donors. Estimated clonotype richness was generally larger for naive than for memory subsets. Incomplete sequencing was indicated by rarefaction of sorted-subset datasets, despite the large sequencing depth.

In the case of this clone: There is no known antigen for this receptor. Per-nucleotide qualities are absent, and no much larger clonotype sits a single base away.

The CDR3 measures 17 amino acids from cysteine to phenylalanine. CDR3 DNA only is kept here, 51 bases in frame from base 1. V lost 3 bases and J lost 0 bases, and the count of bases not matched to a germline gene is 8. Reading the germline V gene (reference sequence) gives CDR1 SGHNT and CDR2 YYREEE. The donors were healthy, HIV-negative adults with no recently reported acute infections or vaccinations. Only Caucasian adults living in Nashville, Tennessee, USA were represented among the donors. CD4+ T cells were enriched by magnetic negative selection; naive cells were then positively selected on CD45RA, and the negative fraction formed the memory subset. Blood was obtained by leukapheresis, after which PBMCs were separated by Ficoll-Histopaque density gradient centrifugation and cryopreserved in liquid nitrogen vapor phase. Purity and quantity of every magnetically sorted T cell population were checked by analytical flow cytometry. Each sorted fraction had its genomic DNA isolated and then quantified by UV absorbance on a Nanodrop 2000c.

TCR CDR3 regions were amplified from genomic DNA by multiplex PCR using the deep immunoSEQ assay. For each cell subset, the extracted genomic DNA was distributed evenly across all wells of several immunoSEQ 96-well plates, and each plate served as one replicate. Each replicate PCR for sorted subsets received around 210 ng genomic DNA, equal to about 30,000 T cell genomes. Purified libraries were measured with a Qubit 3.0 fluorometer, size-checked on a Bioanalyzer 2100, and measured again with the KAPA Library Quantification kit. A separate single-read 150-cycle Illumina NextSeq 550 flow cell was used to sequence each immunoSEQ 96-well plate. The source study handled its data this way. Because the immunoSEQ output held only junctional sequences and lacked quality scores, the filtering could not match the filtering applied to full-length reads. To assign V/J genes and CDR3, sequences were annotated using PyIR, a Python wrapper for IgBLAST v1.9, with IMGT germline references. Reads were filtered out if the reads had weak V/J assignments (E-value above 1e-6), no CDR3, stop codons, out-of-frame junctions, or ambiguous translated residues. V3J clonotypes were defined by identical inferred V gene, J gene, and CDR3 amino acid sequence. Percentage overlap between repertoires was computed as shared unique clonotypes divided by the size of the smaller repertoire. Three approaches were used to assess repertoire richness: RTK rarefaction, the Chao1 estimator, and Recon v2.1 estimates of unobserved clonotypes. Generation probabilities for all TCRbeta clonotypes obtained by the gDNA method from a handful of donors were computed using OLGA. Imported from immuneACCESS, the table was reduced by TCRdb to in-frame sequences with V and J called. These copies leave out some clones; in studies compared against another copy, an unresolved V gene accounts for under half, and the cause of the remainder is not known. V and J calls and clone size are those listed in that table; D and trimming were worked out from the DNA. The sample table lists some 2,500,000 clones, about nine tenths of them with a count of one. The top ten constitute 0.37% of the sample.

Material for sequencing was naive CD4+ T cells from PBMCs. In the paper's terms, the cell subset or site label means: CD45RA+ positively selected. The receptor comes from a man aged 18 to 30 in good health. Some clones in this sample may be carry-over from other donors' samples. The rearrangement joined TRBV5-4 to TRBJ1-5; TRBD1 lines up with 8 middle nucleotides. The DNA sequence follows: TGTGCCAGCAGCTCCACAGGGGGACCGAATAGCAATCAGCCCCAGCATTTT. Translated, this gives CASSSTGGPNSNQPQHF.